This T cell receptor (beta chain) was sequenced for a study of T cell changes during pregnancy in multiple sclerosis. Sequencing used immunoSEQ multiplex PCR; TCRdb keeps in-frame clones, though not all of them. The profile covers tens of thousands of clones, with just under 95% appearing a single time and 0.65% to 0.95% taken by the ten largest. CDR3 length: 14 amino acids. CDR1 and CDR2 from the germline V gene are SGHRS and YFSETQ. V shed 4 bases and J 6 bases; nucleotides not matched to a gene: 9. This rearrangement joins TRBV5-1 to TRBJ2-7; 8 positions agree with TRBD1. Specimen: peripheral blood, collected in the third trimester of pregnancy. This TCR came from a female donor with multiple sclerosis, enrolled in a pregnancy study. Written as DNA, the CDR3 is TGCGCCAGCAGCCGACCGGGACAGGACGCCGAGCAGTACTTC. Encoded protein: CASSRPGQDAEQYF.